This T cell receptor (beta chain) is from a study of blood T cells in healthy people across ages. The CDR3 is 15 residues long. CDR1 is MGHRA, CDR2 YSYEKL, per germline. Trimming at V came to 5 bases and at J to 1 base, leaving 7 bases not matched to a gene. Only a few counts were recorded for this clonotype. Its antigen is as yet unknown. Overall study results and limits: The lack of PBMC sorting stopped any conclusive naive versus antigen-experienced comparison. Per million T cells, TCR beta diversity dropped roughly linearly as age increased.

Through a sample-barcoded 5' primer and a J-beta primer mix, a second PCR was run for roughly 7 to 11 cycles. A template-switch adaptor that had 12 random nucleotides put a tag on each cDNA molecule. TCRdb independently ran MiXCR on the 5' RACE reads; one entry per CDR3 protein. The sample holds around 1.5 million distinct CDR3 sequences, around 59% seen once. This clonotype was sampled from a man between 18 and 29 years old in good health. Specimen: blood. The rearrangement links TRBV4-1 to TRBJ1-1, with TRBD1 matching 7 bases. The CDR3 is CASSYPGTANTEAFF. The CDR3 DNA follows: TGCGCCAGCAGCTACCCAGGGACAGCGAACACTGAAGCTTTCTTT.